The clone carrying this T cell receptor beta chain was seen repeatedly, ten times or more. This sample stems from a study of Graves' ophthalmopathy and Graves' hyperthyroidism. Trimming removed 4 bases from V and 0 bases from J, with 10 bases in between. Germline CDR1 DFQATT, CDR2 SNEGSKA (reference sequence). This CDR3 is built from 14 residues. Beta-chain TCR CDR3 regions were amplified from RNA transcripts. Amplification began with first-round RT-PCR using HTBI primers, then second-round multiplex PCR was performed. Each CDR3 protein is one row after TCRdb ran MiXCR on the multiplex PCR reads. Found here are around 1,200,000 distinct CDR3 sequences, less than 45% of them singletons; the top ten hold roughly 10%.

The V and J genes are TRBV20-1 and TRBJ1-5; no clear D. The clonotype was recovered from an adult man with Graves' hyperthyroidism. Specimen: peripheral blood or thyroid tissue (not recorded which). CDR3 in amino acids: CSATPRYSNQPQHF. CDR3 DNA: TGCAGTGCTACCCCGAGATATAGCAATCAGCCCCAGCATTTT.